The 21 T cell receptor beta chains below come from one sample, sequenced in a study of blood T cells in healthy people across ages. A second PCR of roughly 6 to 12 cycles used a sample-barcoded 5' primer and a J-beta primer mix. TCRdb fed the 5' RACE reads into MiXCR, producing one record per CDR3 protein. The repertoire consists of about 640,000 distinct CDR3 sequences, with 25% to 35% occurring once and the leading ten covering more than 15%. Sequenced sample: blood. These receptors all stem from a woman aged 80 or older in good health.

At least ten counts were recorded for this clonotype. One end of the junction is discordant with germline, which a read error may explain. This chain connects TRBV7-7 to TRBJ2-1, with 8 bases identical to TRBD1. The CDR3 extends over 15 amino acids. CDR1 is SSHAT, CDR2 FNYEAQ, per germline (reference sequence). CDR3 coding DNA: TGTGCTAGCAGCGCCGGACAGGGTTATGGCAATGAGCAGTTCTTC. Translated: CASSAGQGYGNEQFF.

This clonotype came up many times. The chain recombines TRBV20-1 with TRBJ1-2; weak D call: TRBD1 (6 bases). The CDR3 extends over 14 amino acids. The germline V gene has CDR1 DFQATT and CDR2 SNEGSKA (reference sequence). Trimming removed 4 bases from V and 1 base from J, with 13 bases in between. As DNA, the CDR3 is TGCAGTGCTAAACAGGGTGGGGGTAACTATGGCTACACCTTC. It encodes CSAKQGGGNYGYTF.

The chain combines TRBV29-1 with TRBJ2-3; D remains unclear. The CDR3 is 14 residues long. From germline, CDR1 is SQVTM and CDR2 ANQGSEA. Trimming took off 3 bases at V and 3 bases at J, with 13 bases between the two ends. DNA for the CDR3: TGCAGCGTTGACCAGCCCCAAGGGACAGATACGCAGTATTTT. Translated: CSVDQPQGTDTQYF.

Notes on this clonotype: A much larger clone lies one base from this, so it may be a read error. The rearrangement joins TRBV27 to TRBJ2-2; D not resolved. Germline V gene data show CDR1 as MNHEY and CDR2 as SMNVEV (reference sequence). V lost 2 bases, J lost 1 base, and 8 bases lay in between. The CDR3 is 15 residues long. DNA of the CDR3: TGTGCCAGCAGTTTAGGACGGGTGAACACCGGGGAGCTGTTTTTT. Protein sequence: CASSLGRVNTGELFF.

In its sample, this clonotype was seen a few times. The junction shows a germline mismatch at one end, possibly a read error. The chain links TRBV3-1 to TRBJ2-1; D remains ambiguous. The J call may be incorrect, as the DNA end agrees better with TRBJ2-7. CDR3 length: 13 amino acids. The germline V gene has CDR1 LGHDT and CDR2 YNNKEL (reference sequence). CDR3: CANSQVSYNEQYF. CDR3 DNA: TGTGCCAACAGCCAAGTTAGCTACAATGAGCAGTACTTC.

The DNA for the CDR3 is TGCAGCGTTGAGGGAAAGACAGGGGGCTTCACAGATACGCAGTATTTT. This sequence encodes CSVEGKTGGFTDTQYF. The chain uses TRBV29-1 and TRBJ2-3, with TRBD1 matching over 10 bases. V lost 3 bases to trimming and J lost 2 bases; unmatched junction nucleotides: 8. Per germline, CDR1 SQVTM and CDR2 ANQGSEA. This CDR3 comprises 16 residues.

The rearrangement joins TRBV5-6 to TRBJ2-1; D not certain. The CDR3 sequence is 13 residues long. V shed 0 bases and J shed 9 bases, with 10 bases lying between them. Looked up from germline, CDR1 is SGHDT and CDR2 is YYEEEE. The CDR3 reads CASSLDLGSEQFF. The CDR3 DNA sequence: TGTGCCAGCAGCTTGGATTTAGGGTCTGAGCAGTTCTTC.

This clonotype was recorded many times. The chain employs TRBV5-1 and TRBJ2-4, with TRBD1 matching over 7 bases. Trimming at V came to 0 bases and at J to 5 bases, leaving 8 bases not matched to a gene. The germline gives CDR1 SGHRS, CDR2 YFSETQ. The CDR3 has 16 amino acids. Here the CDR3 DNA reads TGCGCCAGCAGCTTGGCCCTGACAGGGATACAAAACATTCAGTACTTC. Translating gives CASSLALTGIQNIQYF.

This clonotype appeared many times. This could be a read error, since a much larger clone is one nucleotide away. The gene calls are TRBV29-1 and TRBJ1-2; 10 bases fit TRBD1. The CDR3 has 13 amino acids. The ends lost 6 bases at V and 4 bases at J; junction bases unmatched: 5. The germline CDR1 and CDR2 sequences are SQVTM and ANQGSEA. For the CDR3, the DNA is TGCAGCGTACCGGGACAGGGGCGCTATGGCTACACCTTC. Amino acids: CSVPGQGRYGYTF.

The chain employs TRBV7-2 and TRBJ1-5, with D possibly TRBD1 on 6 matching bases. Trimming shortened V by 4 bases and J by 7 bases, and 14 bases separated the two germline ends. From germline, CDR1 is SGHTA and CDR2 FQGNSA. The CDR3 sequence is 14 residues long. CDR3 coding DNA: TGTGCCAGCAGCTCAGGAAGGGACATACAGCCCCAGCATTTT. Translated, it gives CASSSGRDIQPQHF. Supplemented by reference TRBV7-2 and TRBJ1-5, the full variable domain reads GAGVSQSPSNKVTEKGKDVELRCDPISGHTALYWYRQSLGQGLEFLIYFQGNSAPDKSGLPSDRFSAERTGGSVSTLTIQRTQQEDSAVYLCASSSGRDIQPQHFGDGTRLSIL.

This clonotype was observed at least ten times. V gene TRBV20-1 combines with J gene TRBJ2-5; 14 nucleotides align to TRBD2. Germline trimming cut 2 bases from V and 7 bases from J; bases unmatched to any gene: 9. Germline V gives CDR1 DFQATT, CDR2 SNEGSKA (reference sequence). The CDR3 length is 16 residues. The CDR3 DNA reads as TGCAGTGCTAGACGACTAGCGGGGGGGTCCAGGGGGACCCAGTACTTC. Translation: CSARRLAGGSRGTQYF.

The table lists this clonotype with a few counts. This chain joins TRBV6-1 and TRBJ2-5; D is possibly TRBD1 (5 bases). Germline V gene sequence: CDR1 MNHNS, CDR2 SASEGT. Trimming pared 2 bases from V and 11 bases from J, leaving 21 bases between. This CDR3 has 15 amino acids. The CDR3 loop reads CASSERQFGSNEQYF. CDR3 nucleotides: TGTGCCAGCAGTGAACGACAGTTCGGCTCCAATGAGCAGTACTTC.

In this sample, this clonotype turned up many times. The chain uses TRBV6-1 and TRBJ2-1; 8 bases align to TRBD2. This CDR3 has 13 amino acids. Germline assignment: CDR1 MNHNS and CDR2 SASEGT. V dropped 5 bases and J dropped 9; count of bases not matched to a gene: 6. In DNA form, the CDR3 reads TGTGCCAGCAGTTCGGGAGGGCAGGGTGAGCAGTTCTTC. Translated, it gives CASSSGGQGEQFF.

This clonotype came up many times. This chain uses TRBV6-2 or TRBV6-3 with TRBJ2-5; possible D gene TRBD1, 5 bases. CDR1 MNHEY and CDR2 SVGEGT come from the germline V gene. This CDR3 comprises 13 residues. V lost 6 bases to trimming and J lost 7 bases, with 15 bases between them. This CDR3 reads CASSPEVQGTQYF. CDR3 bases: TGTGCCAGCAGCCCCGAGGTTCAGGGGACCCAGTACTTC.

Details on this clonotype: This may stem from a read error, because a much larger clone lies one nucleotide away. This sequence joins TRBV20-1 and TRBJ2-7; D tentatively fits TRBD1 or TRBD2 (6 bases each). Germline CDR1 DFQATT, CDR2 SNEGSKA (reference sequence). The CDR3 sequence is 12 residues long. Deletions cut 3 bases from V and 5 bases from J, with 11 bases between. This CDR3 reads CSASIGGNEQYF. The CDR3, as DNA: TGCAGTGCTAGCATCGGGGGCAACGAGCAGTACTTC.

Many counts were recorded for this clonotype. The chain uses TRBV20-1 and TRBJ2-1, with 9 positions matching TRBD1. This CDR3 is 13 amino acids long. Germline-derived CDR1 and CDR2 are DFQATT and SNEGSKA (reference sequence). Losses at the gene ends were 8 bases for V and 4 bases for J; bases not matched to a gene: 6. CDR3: CSPKGQGYNEQFF. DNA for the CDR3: TGCAGTCCTAAGGGACAGGGTTACAATGAGCAGTTCTTC.

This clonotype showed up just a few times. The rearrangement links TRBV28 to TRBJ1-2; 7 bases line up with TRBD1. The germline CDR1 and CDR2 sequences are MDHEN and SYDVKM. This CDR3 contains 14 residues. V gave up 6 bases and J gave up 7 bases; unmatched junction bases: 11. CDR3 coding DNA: TGTGCCAGCAGCCTACTACAGGGGATCGGTGGCTACACCTTC. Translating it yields CASSLLQGIGGYTF.

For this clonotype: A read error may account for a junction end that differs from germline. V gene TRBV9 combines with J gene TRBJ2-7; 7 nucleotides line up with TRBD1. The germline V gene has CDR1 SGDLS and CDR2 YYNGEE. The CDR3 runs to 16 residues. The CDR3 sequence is CASSARQGTGWYERYF. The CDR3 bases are TGTGCCAGCAGCGCCAGACAGGGCACGGGTTGGTACGAGCGGTACTTC.

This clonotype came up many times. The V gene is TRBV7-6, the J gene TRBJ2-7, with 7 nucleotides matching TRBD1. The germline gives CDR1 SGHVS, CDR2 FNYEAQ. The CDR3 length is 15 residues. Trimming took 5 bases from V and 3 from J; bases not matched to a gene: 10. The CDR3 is CASSPAGTANYEQYF. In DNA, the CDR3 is TGTGCCAGCAGCCCCGCCGGGACAGCAAACTACGAGCAGTACTTC.

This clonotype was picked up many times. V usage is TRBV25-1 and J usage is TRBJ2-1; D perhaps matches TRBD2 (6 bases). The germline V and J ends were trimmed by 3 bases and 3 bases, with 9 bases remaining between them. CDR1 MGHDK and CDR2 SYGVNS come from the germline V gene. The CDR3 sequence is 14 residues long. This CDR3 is CASSDGTGYNEQFF. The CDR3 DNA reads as TGTGCCAGCAGTGATGGGACTGGCTACAATGAGCAGTTCTTC.

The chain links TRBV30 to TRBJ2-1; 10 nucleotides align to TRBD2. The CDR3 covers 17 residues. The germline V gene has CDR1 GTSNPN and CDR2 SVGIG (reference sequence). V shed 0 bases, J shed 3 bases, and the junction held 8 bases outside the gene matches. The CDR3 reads CAWSVWLAGESYNEQFF. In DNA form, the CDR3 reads TGTGCCTGGAGTGTATGGCTAGCGGGAGAGAGCTACAATGAGCAGTTCTTC.